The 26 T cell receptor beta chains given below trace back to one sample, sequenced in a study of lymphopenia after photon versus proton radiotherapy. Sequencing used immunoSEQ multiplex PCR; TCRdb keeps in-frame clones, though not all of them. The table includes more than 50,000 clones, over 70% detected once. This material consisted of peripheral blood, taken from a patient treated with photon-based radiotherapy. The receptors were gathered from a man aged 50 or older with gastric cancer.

In DNA, the CDR3 is TGTGCCATCAGTGAGTCGCCCGGGGTGGACACTGAAGCTTTCTTT. It translates to CAISESPGVDTEAFF. The chain employs TRBV10-3 and TRBJ1-1; no reliable D call. Per germline, CDR1 ENHRY and CDR2 SYGVKD. V dropped 0 bases and J dropped 3 bases, with 11 bases sitting between them. The CDR3 extends over 15 amino acids.

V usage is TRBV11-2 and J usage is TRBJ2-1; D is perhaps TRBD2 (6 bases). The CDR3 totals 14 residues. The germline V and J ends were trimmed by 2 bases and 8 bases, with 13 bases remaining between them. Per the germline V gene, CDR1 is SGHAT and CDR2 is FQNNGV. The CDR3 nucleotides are TGTGCCAGCAGCTTAAGGGGAGGCGGCGATGAGCAGTTCTTC. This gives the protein CASSLRGGGDEQFF. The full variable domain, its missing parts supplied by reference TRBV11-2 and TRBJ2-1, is EAGVAQSPRYKIIEKRQSVAFWCNPISGHATLYWYQQILGQGPKLLIQFQNNGVVDDSQLPKDRFSAERLKGVDSTLKIQPAKLEDSAVYLCASSLRGGGDEQFFGPGTRLTVL.

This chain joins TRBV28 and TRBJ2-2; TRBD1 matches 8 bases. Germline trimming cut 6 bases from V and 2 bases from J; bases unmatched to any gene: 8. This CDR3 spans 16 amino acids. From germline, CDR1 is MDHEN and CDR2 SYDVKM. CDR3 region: CASRPLTGVNTGELFF. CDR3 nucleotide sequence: TGTGCCAGCAGGCCCTTGACAGGGGTCAACACCGGGGAGCTGTTTTTT.

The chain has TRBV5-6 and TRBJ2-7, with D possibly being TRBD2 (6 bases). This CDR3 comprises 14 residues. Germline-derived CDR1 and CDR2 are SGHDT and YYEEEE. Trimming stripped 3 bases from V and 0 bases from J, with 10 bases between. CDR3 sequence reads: CASSSGLRSYEQYF. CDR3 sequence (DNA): TGTGCCAGCAGCTCGGGACTCCGCTCCTACGAGCAGTACTTC. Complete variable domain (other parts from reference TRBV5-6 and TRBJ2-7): DAGVTQSPTHLIKTRGQQVTLRCSPKSGHDTVSWYQQALGQGPQFIFQYYEEEERQRGNFPDRFSGHQFPNYSSELNVNALLLGDSALYLCASSSGLRSYEQYFGPGTRLTVT.

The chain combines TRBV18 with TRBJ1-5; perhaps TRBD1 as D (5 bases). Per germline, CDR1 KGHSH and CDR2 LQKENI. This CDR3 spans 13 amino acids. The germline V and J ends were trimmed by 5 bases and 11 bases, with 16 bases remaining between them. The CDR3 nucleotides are TGTGCCAGCTCATCACGGGACGGCCGGTCCCAGCATTTT. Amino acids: CASSSRDGRSQHF.

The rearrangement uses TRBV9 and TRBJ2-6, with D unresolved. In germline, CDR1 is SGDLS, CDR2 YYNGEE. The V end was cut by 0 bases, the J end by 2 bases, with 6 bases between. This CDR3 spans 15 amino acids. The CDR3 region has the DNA TGTGCCAGCAGCGTAGTAGGGACTGGGGCCAACGTCCTGACTTTC. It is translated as CASSVVGTGANVLTF.

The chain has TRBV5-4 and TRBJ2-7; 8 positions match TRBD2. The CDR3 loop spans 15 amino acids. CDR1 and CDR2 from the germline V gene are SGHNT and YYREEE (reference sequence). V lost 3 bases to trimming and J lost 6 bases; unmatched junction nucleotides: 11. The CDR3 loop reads CASSSPGLGHPEQYF. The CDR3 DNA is TGTGCCAGCAGCTCTCCGGGACTAGGGCATCCCGAGCAGTACTTC. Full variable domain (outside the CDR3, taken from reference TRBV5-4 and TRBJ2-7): ETGVTQSPTHLIKTRGQQVTLRCSSQSGHNTVSWYQQALGQGPQFIFQYYREEENGRGNFPPRFSGLQFPNYSSELNVNALELDDSALYLCASSSPGLGHPEQYFGPGTRLTVT.

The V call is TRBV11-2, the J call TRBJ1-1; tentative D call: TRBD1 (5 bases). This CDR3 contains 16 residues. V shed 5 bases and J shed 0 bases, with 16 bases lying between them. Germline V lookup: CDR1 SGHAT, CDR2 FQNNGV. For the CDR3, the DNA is TGTGCCAGCAGCCCGACGGTGGGGGTGATGAACACTGAAGCTTTCTTT. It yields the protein CASSPTVGVMNTEAFF.

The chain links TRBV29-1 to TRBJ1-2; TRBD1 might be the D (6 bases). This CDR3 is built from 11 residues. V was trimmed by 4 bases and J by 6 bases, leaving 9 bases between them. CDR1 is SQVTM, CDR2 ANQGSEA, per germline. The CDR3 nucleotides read TGCAGCGTTGTACAGGGTCATGGCTACACCTTC. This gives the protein CSVVQGHGYTF.

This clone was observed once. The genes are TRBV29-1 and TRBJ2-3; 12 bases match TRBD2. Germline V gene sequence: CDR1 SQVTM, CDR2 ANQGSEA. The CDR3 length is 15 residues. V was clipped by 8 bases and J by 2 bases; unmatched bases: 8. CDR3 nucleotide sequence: TGCAGCCTAGCGGGAGGGCCCGAATTCACAGATACGCAGTATTTT. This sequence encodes CSLAGGPEFTDTQYF.

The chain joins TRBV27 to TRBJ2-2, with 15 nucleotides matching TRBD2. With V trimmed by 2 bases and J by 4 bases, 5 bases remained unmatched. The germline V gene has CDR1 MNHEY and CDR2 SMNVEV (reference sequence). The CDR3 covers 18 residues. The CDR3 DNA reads TGTGCCAGCAGTTTAAGGACTAGCGGGAGGGCGGCCACCGGGGAGCTGTTTTTT. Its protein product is CASSLRTSGRAATGELFF.

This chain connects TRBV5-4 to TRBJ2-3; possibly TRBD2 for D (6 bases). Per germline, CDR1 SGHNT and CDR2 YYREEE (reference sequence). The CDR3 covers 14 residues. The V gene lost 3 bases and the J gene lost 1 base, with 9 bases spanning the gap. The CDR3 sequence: CASSSGGGTDTQYF. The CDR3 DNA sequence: TGTGCCAGCAGCTCCGGCGGGGGCACAGATACGCAGTATTTT.

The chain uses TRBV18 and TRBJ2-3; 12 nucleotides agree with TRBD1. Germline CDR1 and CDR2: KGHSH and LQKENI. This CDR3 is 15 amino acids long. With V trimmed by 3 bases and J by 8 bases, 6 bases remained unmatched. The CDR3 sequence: CASSPPGQGAGTQYF. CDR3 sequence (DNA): TGTGCCAGCTCACCGCCGGGACAGGGGGCTGGTACGCAGTATTTT.

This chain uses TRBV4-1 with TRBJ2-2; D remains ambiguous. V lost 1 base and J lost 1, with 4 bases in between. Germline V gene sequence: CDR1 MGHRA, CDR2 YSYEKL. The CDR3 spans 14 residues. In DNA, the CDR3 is TGCGCCAGCAGCCAAGTTGGGAACACCGGGGAGCTGTTTTTT. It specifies CASSQVGNTGELFF.

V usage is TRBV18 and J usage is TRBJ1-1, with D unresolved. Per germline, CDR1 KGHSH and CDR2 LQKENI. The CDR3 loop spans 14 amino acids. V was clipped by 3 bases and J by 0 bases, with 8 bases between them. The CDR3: CASSPGILNTEAFF. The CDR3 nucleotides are TGTGCCAGCTCACCGGGAATTTTGAACACTGAAGCTTTCTTT.

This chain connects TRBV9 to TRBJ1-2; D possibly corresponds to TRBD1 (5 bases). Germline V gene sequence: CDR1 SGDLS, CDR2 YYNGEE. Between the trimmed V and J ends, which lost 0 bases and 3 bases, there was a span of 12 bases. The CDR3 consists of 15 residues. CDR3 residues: CASSVEEGAYYGYTF. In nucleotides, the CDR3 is TGTGCCAGCAGCGTAGAGGAAGGGGCCTACTATGGCTACACCTTC.

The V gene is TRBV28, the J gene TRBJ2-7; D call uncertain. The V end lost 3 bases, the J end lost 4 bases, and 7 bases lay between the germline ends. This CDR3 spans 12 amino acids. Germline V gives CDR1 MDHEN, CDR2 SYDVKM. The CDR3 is CASSFSAYEQYF. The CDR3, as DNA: TGTGCCAGCAGTTTTAGTGCTTACGAGCAGTACTTC.

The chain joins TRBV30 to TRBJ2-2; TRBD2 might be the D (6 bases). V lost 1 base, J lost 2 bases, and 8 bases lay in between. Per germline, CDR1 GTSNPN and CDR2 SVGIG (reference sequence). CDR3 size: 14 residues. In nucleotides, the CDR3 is TGTGCCTGGAGTGACGGGGGTAACACCGGGGAGCTGTTTTTT. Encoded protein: CAWSDGGNTGELFF.

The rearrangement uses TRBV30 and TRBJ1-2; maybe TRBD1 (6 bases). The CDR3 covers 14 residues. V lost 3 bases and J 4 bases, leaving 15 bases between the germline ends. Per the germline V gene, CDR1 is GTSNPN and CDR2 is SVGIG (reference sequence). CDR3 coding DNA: TGTGCCTGGAGGTGGACAGCGGGGCTCTATGGCTACACCTTC. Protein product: CAWRWTAGLYGYTF.

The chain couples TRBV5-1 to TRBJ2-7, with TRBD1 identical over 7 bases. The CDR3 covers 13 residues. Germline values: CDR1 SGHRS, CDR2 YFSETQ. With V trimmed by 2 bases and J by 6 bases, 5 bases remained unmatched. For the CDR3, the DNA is TGCGCCAGCAGCTTTCAACAGGGGAGCGAGCAGTACTTC. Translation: CASSFQQGSEQYF.

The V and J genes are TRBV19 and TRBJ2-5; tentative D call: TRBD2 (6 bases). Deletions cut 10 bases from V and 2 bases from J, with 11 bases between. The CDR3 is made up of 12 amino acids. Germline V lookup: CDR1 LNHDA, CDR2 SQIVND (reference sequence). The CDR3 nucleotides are TGTGCCACTGTAGGAGGGCAAGAGACCCAGTACTTC. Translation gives CATVGGQETQYF.

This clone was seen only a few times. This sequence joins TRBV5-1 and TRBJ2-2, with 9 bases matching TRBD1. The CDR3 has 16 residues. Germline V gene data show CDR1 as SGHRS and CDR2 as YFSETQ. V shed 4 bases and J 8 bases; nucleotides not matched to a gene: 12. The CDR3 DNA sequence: TGCGCCAGCAGCGAGCGACCGGGACAGGGCGAGGGGGAGCTGTTTTTT. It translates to CASSERPGQGEGELFF.

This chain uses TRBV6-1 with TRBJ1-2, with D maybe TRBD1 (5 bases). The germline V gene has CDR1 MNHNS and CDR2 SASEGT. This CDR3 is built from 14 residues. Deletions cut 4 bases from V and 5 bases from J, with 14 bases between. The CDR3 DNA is TGTGCCAGCAGTGCCCGGTGGGACGGATATGGCTACACCTTC. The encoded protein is CASSARWDGYGYTF.

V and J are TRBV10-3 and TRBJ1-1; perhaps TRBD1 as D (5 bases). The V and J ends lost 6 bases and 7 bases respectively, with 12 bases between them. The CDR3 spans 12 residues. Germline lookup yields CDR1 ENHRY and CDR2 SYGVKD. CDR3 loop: CAIRGSRGEAFF. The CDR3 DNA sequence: TGTGCCATCAGGGGGTCGAGGGGTGAAGCTTTCTTT.

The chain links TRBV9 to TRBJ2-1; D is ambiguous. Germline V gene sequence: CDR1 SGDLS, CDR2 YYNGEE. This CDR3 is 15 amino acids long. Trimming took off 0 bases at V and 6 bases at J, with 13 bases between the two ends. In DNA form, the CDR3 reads TGTGCCAGCAGCGTAGGAGTTAGTGCCGGCAATGAGCAGTTCTTC. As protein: CASSVGVSAGNEQFF.

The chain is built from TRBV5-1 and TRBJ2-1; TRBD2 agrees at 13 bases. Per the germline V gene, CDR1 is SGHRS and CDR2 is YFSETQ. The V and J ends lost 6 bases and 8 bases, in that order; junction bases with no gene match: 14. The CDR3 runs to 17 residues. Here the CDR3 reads CASTPSGWTSGSYEQFF. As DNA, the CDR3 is TGCGCCAGCACCCCCTCAGGGTGGACTAGCGGGAGTTATGAGCAGTTCTTC. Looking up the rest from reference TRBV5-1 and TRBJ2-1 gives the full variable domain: KAGVTQTPRYLIKTRGQQVTLSCSPISGHRSVSWYQQTPGQGLQFLFEYFSETQRNKGNFPGRFSGRQFSNSRSEMNVSTLELGDSALYLCASTPSGWTSGSYEQFFGPGTRLTVL.